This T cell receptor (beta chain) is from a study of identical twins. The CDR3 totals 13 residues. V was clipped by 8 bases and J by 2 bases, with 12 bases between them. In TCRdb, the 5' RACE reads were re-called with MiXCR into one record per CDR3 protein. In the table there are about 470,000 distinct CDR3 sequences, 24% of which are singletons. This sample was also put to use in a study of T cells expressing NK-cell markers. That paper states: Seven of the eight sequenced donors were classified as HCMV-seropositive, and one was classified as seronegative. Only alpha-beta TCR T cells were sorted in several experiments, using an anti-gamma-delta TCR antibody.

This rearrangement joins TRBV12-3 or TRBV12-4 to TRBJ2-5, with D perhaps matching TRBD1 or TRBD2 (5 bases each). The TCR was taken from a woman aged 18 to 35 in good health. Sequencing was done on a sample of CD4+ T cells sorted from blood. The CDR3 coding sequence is TGTGCCAGCCGCCGGGACGGACAAGAGACCCAGTACTTC. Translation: CASRRDGQETQYF.